These 14 T cell receptor beta chains share one sample of origin, sequenced in a study of cytomegalovirus exposure and HLA in healthy donors. In the PCR, 60 Vbeta and 13 Jbeta primers were used. TCRdb keeps only in-frame clones here, not all; method: immunoSEQ multiplex PCR. Of some 88,000 clones in the sample, under 80% were seen once. Sequencing input: PBMCs. The source is a woman aged 25 to 39 in good health and CMV-seronegative.

Only a few counts were recorded for this clone. The rearrangement joins TRBV7-3 to TRBJ2-2; 9 bases fit TRBD2. J lost 5 bases, V lost 5 bases, and 6 bases had no gene match. CDR1 SGHTA and CDR2 FQGTGA come from the germline V gene. CDR3 length equals 15 residues. CDR3 sequence reads: CASSPRGLATGELFF. In nucleotides, the CDR3 is TGTGCCAGCAGCCCCCGTGGACTAGCGACCGGGGAGCTGTTTTTT.

This clone was counted between two and nine times. The chain joins TRBV10-1 to TRBJ1-1, with 9 bases lining up with TRBD1. Germline V gives CDR1 WNHNN, CDR2 SYGVQD (reference sequence). V trimming: 5 bases; J trimming: 10 bases; junction bases outside the gene matches: 11. This CDR3 is built from 14 residues. The CDR3 sequence is CASSPTGTGRVAFF. The CDR3 DNA sequence: TGCGCCAGCAGTCCCACCGGGACAGGGAGGGTAGCTTTCTTT.

The rearrangement links TRBV10-2 to TRBJ1-2; TRBD1 might be the D (6 bases). This CDR3 comprises 14 residues. V was pared by 0 bases and J by 8 bases, with 13 bases between. Germline V gene sequence: CDR1 WSHSY, CDR2 SAAADI. CDR3 in DNA: TGCGCCAGCAGTGAGTCGGGGGGGCTGGTAGGCTACACCTTC. It is translated as CASSESGGLVGYTF.

This chain connects TRBV21-1 to TRBJ2-5; the table's D call of TRBD2 was not tested on the DNA. TRBV21-1 is termed a pseudogene. This CDR3 has 17 amino acids. CDR3 amino acids: CASSNDGGPARQETQYF. The CDR3 nucleotides read TGTGCCAGCAGCAATGACGGGGGGCCCGCTCGCCAAGAGACCCAGTACTTC.

The V and J genes are TRBV4-1 and TRBJ2-1, with a tentative D call TRBD2 (6 bases). CDR3 length: 14 amino acids. V lost 2 bases to trimming and J lost 9 bases, with 14 bases between them. CDR1 is MGHRA, CDR2 YSYEKL, per germline. The CDR3 DNA follows: TGCGCCAGCAGCCAATGGGACGCCGGGGGTGAGCAGTTCTTC. Residues: CASSQWDAGGEQFF.

The V and J genes are TRBV5-1 and TRBJ1-2; possibly TRBD1 for D (5 bases). In germline, CDR1 is SGHRS, CDR2 YFSETQ. The CDR3 covers 13 residues. With 6 bases removed from V and 4 bases from J, the gap between germline ends came to 13 bases. Written as DNA, the CDR3 is TGCGCCAGCACCAAGGACAAATTCTATGGCTACACCTTC. This encodes CASTKDKFYGYTF. The complete variable domain, with remaining parts taken from reference TRBV5-1 and TRBJ1-2, reads KAGVTQTPRYLIKTRGQQVTLSCSPISGHRSVSWYQQTPGQGLQFLFEYFSETQRNKGNFPGRFSGRQFSNSRSEMNVSTLELGDSALYLCASTKDKFYGYTFGSGTRLTVV.

This clone was counted only a few times. The chain has TRBV10-3 and TRBJ2-7, with TRBD2 matching 8 bases. The CDR3 covers 14 residues. The V and J ends lost 6 bases and 6 bases, in that order; junction bases with no gene match: 10. Looked up from germline, CDR1 is ENHRY and CDR2 is SYGVKD. The CDR3 sequence: CAIRASGYLSEQYF. CDR3 in DNA: TGTGCCATCAGGGCTAGCGGGTATCTTAGCGAGCAGTACTTC.

The CDR3 nucleotides read TGTGCCAGCAGCACAAGACAGGGACTCTATGGCTACACCTTC. Translated, it gives CASSTRQGLYGYTF. This chain links TRBV9 with TRBJ1-2; the match to TRBD1 covers 7 bases. This CDR3 is built from 14 residues. CDR1 and CDR2 (germline): SGDLS, YYNGEE. The junction had 7 bases not matched to a gene; V was cut back by 4 bases and J by 4 bases. The full variable domain, rest sourced from reference TRBV9 and TRBJ1-2, is DSGVTQTPKHLITATGQRVTLRCSPRSGDLSVYWYQQSLDQGLQFLIQYYNGEERAKGNILERFSAQQFPDLHSELNLSSLELGDSALYFCASSTRQGLYGYTFGSGTRLTVV.

This clone was seen only once. This chain links TRBV10-3 with TRBJ2-7, with 8 bases that match TRBD1. CDR3 size: 13 residues. CDR1 is ENHRY, CDR2 SYGVKD, per germline. The V segment lost 4 bases and the J segment 3 bases; nucleotides outside the gene matches: 2. The CDR3: CAISVDRVYEQYF. CDR3 sequence (DNA): TGTGCCATCAGTGTGGACAGGGTCTACGAGCAGTACTTC.

The genes are TRBV6-1 and TRBJ1-2; D not certain. Trimming pared 4 bases from V and 4 bases from J, leaving 10 bases between. The CDR3 is made up of 13 amino acids. CDR1 is MNHNS and CDR2 is SASEGT in the germline V gene. Here the CDR3 DNA reads TGTGCCAGCAGTGGTGTCAGTTCCTATGGCTACACCTTC. As protein: CASSGVSSYGYTF.

The chain has TRBV13 and TRBJ1-2; 9 bases line up with TRBD1. V was clipped by 5 bases and J by 0 bases; unmatched bases: 7. Germline-derived CDR1 and CDR2 are PRHDT and FYEKMQ (reference sequence). There are 16 residues in the CDR3. This chain's CDR3 is CASSRGTGRANYGYTF. The CDR3 bases are TGTGCCAGCAGCCGGGGGACAGGGCGAGCTAACTATGGCTACACCTTC. The whole variable domain, remainder taken from reference TRBV13 and TRBJ1-2, is AAGVIQSPRHLIKEKRETATLKCYPIPRHDTVYWYQQGPGQDPQFLISFYEKMQSDKGSIPDRFSAQQFSDYHSELNMSSLELGDSALYFCASSRGTGRANYGYTFGSGTRLTVV.

This clone was detected once. The chain recombines TRBV10-3 with TRBJ2-2; 10 nucleotides match TRBD1. Germline V lookup: CDR1 ENHRY, CDR2 SYGVKD. The CDR3 extends over 15 amino acids. V lost 11 bases and J lost 4; bases outside the gene matches: 10. The DNA for the CDR3 is TGTGCCGCTAGACCGACAGGGGGCGGCACCGGGGAGCTGTTTTTT. This translates into CAARPTGGGTGELFF.

This clone was seen only once. DNA of the CDR3: TGTGCCAGCAGCTTAGCCTCGGGACAAAACAATGAGCAGTTCTTC. This translates into CASSLASGQNNEQFF. The chain recombines TRBV7-2 with TRBJ2-1; D perhaps matches TRBD1 (6 bases). Trimming removed 0 bases from V and 5 bases from J, with 11 bases in between. Germline V gene lookup returns CDR1 SGHTA and CDR2 FQGNSA. The CDR3 consists of 15 residues.

The chain joins TRBV6-5 to TRBJ1-1, with unresolved D. The CDR3 contains 15 residues. Germline V gene lookup returns CDR1 MNHEY and CDR2 SVGAGI. V was shortened by 2 bases and J by 4 bases, with 14 bases between the two germline ends. This chain's CDR3 is CASSYGRRTGTEAFF. CDR3 sequence (DNA): TGTGCCAGCAGTTACGGTCGGCGGACTGGCACTGAAGCTTTCTTT.